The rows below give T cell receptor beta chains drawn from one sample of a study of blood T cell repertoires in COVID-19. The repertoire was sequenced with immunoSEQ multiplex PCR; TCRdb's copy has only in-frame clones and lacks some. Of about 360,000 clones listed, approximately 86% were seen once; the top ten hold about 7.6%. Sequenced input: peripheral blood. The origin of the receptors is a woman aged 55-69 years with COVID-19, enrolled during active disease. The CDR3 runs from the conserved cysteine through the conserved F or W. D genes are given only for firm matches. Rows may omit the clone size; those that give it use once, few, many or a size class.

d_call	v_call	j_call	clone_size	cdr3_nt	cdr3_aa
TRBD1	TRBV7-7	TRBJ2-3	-	TGTGCCAGCAGCTTAGGAGGGGGCTTGGCAGATACGCAGTATTTT	CASSLGGGLADTQYF
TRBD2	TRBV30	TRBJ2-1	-	TGTGCCTGGAGTCTAACCCGGACTAGCGGGGGGGCCGTTCTTAATGAGCAGTTCTTC	CAWSLTRTSGGAVLNEQFF
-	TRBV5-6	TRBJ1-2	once	TGTGCCAGCAGCCCCTCCGTTCTCGGGAACTATGGCTACACCTTC	CASSPSVLGNYGYTF
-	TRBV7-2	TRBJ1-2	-	TGTGCCAGCAGCTTAGGGGGCGTAAACTATGGCTACACCTTC	CASSLGGVNYGYTF
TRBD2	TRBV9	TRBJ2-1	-	TGTGCCAGCAGCTCCAGCATGAGCGGGGGGGACAATGAGCAGTTCTTC	CASSSSMSGGDNEQFF
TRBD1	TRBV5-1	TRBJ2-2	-	TGCGCCAGCAGCCTAGGGACAGCAAACACCGGGGAGCTGTTTTTT	CASSLGTANTGELFF
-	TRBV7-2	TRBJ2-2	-	TGTGCCAGCACGTGGGGGCCGGACGGGATCTACACCGGGGAGCTGTTTTTT	CASTWGPDGIYTGELFF
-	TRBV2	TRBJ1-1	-	TGTGCCAGCAAGGATGTAGCGGGCACTGAAGCTTTCTTT	CASKDVAGTEAFF
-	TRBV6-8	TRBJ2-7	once	TGTGCCAGCAGTTACGACAGACAGGGGACTACCTCCTACGAGCAGTACTTC	CASSYDRQGTTSYEQYF
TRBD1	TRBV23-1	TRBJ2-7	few	TGCGCCAGCAGTCAAGACAGGGGGCACGAGCAGTACTTC	CASSQDRGHEQYF
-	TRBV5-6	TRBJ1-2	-	TGTGCCAGCACCCGAAGGGGCTCCGGTGGCTACACCTTC	CASTRRGSGGYTF
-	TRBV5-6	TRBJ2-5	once	TGTGCCAGCAGCTTGGATCTGCAAGAGACCCAGTACTTC	CASSLDLQETQYF
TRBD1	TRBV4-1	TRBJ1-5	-	TGCGCCAGCAGCCAAACTATAATAAGGGGGCCTAATCAGCCCCAGCATTTT	CASSQTIIRGPNQPQHF
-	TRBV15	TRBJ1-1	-	TGTGCCACCAGCAGAGATTTCGGCCCTAGGAAAACTGAAGCTTTCTTT	CATSRDFGPRKTEAFF
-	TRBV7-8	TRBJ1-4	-	TGTGCCAGCAGCTTAGATGGGGGGGGCTCTAATGAAAAACTGTTTTTT	CASSLDGGGSNEKLFF
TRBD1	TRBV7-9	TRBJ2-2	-	TGTGCCAGCAGCTCCCGTCCAGGGGGCACCGGGGAGCTGTTTTTT	CASSSRPGGTGELFF
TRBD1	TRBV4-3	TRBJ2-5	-	TGCGCCAGCAGCCACCTTTTCAGCCGACAGGGGGGGCCAGGAGAGACCCAGTACTTC	CASSHLFSRQGGPGETQYF
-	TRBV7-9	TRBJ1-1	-	TGTGCCAGCAGCCCCCAACAGGGGAACACTGAAGCTTTCTTT	CASSPQQGNTEAFF
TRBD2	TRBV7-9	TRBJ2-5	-	TGTGCCAGCAGCTTGGGCGCGGGGGGAGTACAAGAGACCCAGTACTTC	CASSLGAGGVQETQYF
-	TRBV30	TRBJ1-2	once	TGTGCCTGGAGACAGGGCATTCATGGCTACACCTTC	CAWRQGIHGYTF
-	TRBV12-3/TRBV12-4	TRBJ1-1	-	TGTGCCAGCAGCCGGACAGAAGACACTGAAGCTTTCTTT	CASSRTEDTEAFF
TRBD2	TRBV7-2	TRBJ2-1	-	TGTGCCAGCAGCCCCACTAGCGGGGAGTACAATGAGCAGTTCTTC	CASSPTSGEYNEQFF
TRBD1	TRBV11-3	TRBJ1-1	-	TGTGCCAGCAGCGGGTGGACAGGGTGGGGGAACACTGAAGCTTTCTTT	CASSGWTGWGNTEAFF
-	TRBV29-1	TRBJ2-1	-	TGCAGCGTTGAGGTGGGGGCAGGGGGGCACAATGAGCAGTTCTTC	CSVEVGAGGHNEQFF
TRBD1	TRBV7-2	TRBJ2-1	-	TGTGCCAGCAGCTCCCGTCGGGACAGGGGGGGGTCCTACAATGAGCAGTTCTTC	CASSSRRDRGGSYNEQFF
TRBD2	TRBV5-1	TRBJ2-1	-	TGCGCCAGCAGATCCGGTAGCGGGGGCTCCTACAATGAGCAGTTCTTC	CASRSGSGGSYNEQFF
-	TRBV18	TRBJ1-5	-	TGTGCCAGCTCACCCCAGGGTAATCAGCCCCAGCATTTT	CASSPQGNQPQHF
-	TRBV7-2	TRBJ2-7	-	TGTGCCAGCAGCTCCCAGTGGCACTCCTACGAGCAGTACTTC	CASSSQWHSYEQYF
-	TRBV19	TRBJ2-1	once	TGTGCCAGTAGTATAGATCGTCTAGGATCGGGTGAGCAGTTCTTC	CASSIDRLGSGEQFF
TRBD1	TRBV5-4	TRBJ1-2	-	TGTGCCAGCAGCTTGGGATACGGACAGGAAGGAGGCTACACCTTC	CASSLGYGQEGGYTF
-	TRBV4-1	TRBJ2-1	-	TGCGCCAGCAGCCCAGGCAGGGGGGTGTTCTTC	CASSPGRGVFF
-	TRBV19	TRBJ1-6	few	TGTGCCAGTAGTTACAGCATTGTGGGTTCACCCCTCCACTTT	CASSYSIVGSPLHF
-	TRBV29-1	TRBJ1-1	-	TGCAGCGTTTACAGGAGGAACACTGAAGCTTTCTTT	CSVYRRNTEAFF
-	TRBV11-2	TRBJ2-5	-	TGTGCCAGCGCCCCGCGGGGCGGCCCCCAAGAGACCCAGTACTTC	CASAPRGGPQETQYF
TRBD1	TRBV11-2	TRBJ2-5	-	TGTGCCAGCAGCTCCTCTCCCGGGACAGGGGTGGGAGAGACCCAGTACTTC	CASSSSPGTGVGETQYF